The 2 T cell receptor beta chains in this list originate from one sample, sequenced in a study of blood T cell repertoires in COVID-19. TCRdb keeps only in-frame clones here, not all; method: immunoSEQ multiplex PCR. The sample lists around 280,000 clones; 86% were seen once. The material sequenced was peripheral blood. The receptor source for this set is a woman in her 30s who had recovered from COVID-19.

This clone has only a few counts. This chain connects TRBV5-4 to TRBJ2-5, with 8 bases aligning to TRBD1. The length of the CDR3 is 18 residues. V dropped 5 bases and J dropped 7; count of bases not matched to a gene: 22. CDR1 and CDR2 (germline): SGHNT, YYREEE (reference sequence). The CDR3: CASSMRFPLQGATGTQYF. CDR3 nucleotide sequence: TGTGCCAGCAGTATGAGATTTCCCCTGCAGGGGGCAACGGGGACCCAGTACTTC.

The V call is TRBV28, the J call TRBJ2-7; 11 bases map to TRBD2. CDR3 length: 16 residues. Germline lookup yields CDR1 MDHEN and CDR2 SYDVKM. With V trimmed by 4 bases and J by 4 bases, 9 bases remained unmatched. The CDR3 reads CASSSPETSGRYEQYF. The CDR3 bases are TGTGCCAGCAGTTCTCCCGAAACTAGCGGGAGATACGAGCAGTACTTC.